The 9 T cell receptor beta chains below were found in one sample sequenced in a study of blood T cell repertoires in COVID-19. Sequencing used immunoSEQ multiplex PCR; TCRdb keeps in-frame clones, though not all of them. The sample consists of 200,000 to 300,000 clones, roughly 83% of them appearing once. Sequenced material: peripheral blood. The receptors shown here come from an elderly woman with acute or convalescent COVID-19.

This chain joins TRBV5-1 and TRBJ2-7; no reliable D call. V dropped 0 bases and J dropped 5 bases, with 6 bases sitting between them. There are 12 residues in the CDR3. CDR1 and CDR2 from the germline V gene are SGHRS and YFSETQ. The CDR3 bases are TGCGCCAGCAGCTTGGGACAAGACGAGCAGTACTTC. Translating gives CASSLGQDEQYF.

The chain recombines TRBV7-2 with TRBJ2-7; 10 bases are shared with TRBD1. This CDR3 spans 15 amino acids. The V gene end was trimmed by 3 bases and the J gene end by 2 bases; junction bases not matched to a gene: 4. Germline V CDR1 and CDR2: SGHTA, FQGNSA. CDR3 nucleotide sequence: TGTGCCAGCAGCTTCACCGGGACAGGGGCCTACGAGCAGTACTTC. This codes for CASSFTGTGAYEQYF.

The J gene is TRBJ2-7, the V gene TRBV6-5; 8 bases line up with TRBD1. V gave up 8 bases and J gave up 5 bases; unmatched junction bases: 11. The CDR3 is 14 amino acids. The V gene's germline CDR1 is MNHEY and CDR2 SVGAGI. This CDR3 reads CASAPGQAGDEQYF. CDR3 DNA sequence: TGTGCCAGCGCTCCGGGACAGGCTGGGGACGAGCAGTACTTC.

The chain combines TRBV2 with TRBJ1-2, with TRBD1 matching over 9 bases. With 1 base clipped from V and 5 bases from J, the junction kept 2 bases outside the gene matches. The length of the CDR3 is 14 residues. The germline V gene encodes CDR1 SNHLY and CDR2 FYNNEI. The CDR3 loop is CASSEGDRGYGYTF. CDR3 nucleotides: TGTGCCAGCAGTGAAGGCGACAGGGGGTATGGCTACACCTTC. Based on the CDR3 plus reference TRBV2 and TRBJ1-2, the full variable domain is EPEVTQTPSHQVTQMGQEVILRCVPISNHLYFYWYRQILGQKVEFLVSFYNNEISEKSEIFDDQFSVERPDGSNFTLKIRSTKLEDSAMYFCASSEGDRGYGYTFGSGTRLTVV.

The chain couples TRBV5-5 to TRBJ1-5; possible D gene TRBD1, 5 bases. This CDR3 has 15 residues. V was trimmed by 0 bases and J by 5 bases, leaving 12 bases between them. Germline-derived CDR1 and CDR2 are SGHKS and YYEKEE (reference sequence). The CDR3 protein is CASSLALQAYQPQHF. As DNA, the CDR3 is TGTGCCAGCAGCTTGGCCTTACAGGCCTATCAGCCCCAGCATTTT.

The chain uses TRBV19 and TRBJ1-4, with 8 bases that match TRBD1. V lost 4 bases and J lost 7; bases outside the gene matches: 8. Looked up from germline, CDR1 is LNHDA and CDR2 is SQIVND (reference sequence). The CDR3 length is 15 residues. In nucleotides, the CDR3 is TGTGCCAGTAGTACACCGACAGGGGTTGGTGAAAAACTGTTTTTT. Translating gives CASSTPTGVGEKLFF.

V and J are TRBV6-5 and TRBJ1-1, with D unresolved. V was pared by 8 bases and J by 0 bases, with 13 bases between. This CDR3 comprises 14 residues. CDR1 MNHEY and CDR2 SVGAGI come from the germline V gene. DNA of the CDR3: TGTGCCAGCCCTCAACCGGGTCTGAACACTGAAGCTTTCTTT. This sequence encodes CASPQPGLNTEAFF.

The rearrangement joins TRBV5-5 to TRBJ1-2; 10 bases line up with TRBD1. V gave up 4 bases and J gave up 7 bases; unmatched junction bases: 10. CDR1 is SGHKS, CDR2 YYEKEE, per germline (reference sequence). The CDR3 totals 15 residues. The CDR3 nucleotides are TGTGCCAGCAGCCCCGGGACAGGGGATAGGAGTGGCTACACCTTC. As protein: CASSPGTGDRSGYTF.

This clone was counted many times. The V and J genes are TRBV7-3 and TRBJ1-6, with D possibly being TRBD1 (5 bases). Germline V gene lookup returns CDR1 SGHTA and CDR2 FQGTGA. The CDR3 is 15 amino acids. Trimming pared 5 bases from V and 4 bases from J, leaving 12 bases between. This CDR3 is CASSLQDPYNSPLHF. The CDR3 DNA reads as TGTGCCAGCAGCCTACAGGACCCTTATAATTCACCCCTCCACTTT. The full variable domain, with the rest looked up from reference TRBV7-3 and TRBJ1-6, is GAGVSQTPSNKVTEKGKYVELRCDPISGHTALYWYRQSLGQGPEFLIYFQGTGAADDSGLPNDRFFAVRPEGSVSTLKIQRTERGDSAVYLCASSLQDPYNSPLHFGNGTRLTVT.